Following are 28 T cell receptor beta chains from one sample sequenced in a study of blood T cell repertoires in COVID-19. The protocol was immunoSEQ multiplex PCR, while the TCRdb copy is restricted to in-frame clones and leaves out a portion. The repertoire holds 130,000 or so clones, with roughly three quarters as singletons. Sequenced sample: peripheral blood. These receptors all stem from an older woman with COVID-19, enrolled during active disease.

This clone occurred once. This chain links TRBV6-5 with TRBJ1-2; TRBD1 matches at 7 bases. The CDR3 runs to 15 residues. CDR1 is MNHEY and CDR2 is SVGAGI in the germline V gene. With V trimmed by 6 bases and J by 2 bases, 9 bases remained unmatched. The CDR3 DNA sequence: TGTGCCAGCAGCCAACCGGGGACAGCCAACTATGGCTACACCTTC. It specifies CASSQPGTANYGYTF.

The J gene is TRBJ1-2, the V gene TRBV6-5, with D possibly matching TRBD1 (6 bases). This CDR3 is built from 13 residues. Germline V gene data show CDR1 as MNHEY and CDR2 as SVGAGI. Trimming shortened V by 2 bases and J by 7 bases, and 11 bases separated the two germline ends. The CDR3 DNA sequence: TGTGCCAGCAGTTACCTGGGGGCAATTGGCTACACCTTC. Amino acid sequence: CASSYLGAIGYTF.

This sequence joins TRBV7-2 and TRBJ1-2; D is possibly TRBD1 (5 bases). The CDR3 spans 12 residues. V was trimmed by 3 bases and J by 5 bases, leaving 7 bases between them. Germline V CDR1 and CDR2: SGHTA, FQGNSA. The chain's CDR3 is CASSFAGYGYTF. The CDR3 DNA sequence: TGTGCCAGCAGCTTCGCAGGGTATGGCTACACCTTC.

This clone has just a few counts. The chain uses TRBV2 and TRBJ1-1; D unclear. CDR3 size: 13 residues. Germline V gives CDR1 SNHLY, CDR2 FYNNEI. Between the trimmed V and J ends, which lost 8 bases and 1 base, there was a span of 11 bases. CDR3 sequence: CASDTRGNTEAFF. The DNA of the CDR3 is TGTGCCAGCGATACTCGGGGGAACACTGAAGCTTTCTTT. Complete variable domain (other parts from reference TRBV2 and TRBJ1-1): EPEVTQTPSHQVTQMGQEVILRCVPISNHLYFYWYRQILGQKVEFLVSFYNNEISEKSEIFDDQFSVERPDGSNFTLKIRSTKLEDSAMYFCASDTRGNTEAFFGQGTRLTVV.

The chain couples TRBV9 to TRBJ1-3, with no clear D. CDR3 size: 14 residues. V lost 0 bases and J lost 2, with 6 bases in between. CDR1 is SGDLS, CDR2 YYNGEE, per germline. This CDR3 is CASSVGTAGNTIYF. In DNA, the CDR3 is TGTGCCAGCAGCGTAGGTACAGCTGGAAACACCATATATTTT. Based on the CDR3 plus reference TRBV9 and TRBJ1-3, the full variable domain is DSGVTQTPKHLITATGQRVTLRCSPRSGDLSVYWYQQSLDQGLQFLIQYYNGEERAKGNILERFSAQQFPDLHSELNLSSLELGDSALYFCASSVGTAGNTIYFGEGSWLTVV.

This chain links TRBV6-1 with TRBJ2-5; TRBD1 agrees at 9 bases. This CDR3 region has 16 residues. Per the germline V gene, CDR1 is MNHNS and CDR2 is SASEGT. With V trimmed by 2 bases and J by 5 bases, 9 bases remained unmatched. DNA for the CDR3: TGTGCCAGCAGTGAAAAGGACAGGGGAGGGAGGGAGACCCAGTACTTC. Translation gives CASSEKDRGGRETQYF.

In nucleotides, the CDR3 is TGTGCCAGCAGTTACACAGCTTTGAACACTGAAGCTTTCTTT. Protein sequence: CASSYTALNTEAFF. The rearrangement uses TRBV6-5 and TRBJ1-1; D ambiguous. Trimming cost V 2 bases and J 0 bases, with 7 bases left between them. This CDR3 spans 14 amino acids. Germline V gene sequence: CDR1 MNHEY, CDR2 SVGAGI.

This clone was seen only a few times. The V and J genes are TRBV9 and TRBJ1-3, with TRBD1 as a possible D gene (6 bases). The CDR3 consists of 14 residues. V lost 0 bases, J lost 14 bases, and 18 bases lay in between. Per germline, CDR1 SGDLS and CDR2 YYNGEE. CDR3 DNA sequence: TGTGCCAGCAGCGTAGCCCCCGACAGGACCCCCCTATATTTT. This sequence encodes CASSVAPDRTPLYF. Full variable domain (rest looked up from reference TRBV9 and TRBJ1-3): DSGVTQTPKHLITATGQRVTLRCSPRSGDLSVYWYQQSLDQGLQFLIQYYNGEERAKGNILERFSAQQFPDLHSELNLSSLELGDSALYFCASSVAPDRTPLYFGEGSWLTVV.

This chain uses TRBV5-5 with TRBJ1-6; possibly TRBD1 for D (5 bases). CDR3 length: 16 residues. The germline V gene encodes CDR1 SGHKS and CDR2 YYEKEE (reference sequence). The V gene lost 0 bases and the J gene lost 5 bases, with 12 bases spanning the gap. The DNA for the CDR3 is TGTGCCAGCAGCTTGGACCCGTTACAGGATAATTCACCCCTCCACTTT. The encoded protein is CASSLDPLQDNSPLHF.

The chain carries TRBV19 and TRBJ1-5; D may be TRBD1 (5 bases). The germline V gene encodes CDR1 LNHDA and CDR2 SQIVND (reference sequence). V was shortened by 5 bases and J by 4 bases, with 9 bases between the two germline ends. This CDR3 has 13 residues. The DNA for the CDR3 is TGTGCCAGTAGTTTTGCAGGGAATCAGCCCCAGCATTTT. Translation gives CASSFAGNQPQHF.

V usage is TRBV28 and J usage is TRBJ1-6, with 7 positions matching TRBD1. The CDR3 totals 14 residues. V dropped 6 bases and J dropped 9; count of bases not matched to a gene: 8. Looked up from germline, CDR1 is MDHEN and CDR2 is SYDVKM. The CDR3 here is CASRAGTETSPLHF. CDR3 in DNA: TGTGCCAGCAGAGCCGGGACAGAGACTTCACCCCTCCACTTT.

V is TRBV5-1 and J is TRBJ2-3, with 10 bases identical to TRBD2. Germline V gives CDR1 SGHRS, CDR2 YFSETQ. CDR3 length: 16 residues. The V segment lost 8 bases and the J segment 2 bases; nucleotides outside the gene matches: 11. The CDR3: CASKPSGGQITDTQYF. CDR3 coding DNA: TGCGCCAGTAAACCTAGCGGGGGCCAAATCACAGATACGCAGTATTTT. Variable domain in full (rest from reference TRBV5-1 and TRBJ2-3): KAGVTQTPRYLIKTRGQQVTLSCSPISGHRSVSWYQQTPGQGLQFLFEYFSETQRNKGNFPGRFSGRQFSNSRSEMNVSTLELGDSALYLCASKPSGGQITDTQYFGPGTRLTVL.

V gene TRBV6-1 combines with J gene TRBJ1-6; D call uncertain. Trimming stripped 2 bases from V and 4 bases from J, with 6 bases between. Looked up from germline, CDR1 is MNHNS and CDR2 is SASEGT. This CDR3 has 14 residues. This CDR3 reads CASSELEYNSPLHF. The CDR3, as DNA: TGTGCCAGCAGTGAATTAGAATATAATTCACCCCTCCACTTT.

The rearrangement uses TRBV6-5 and TRBJ2-5, with TRBD2 identical over 7 bases. The CDR3 has 13 amino acids. In germline, CDR1 is MNHEY, CDR2 SVGAGI. The V and J ends lost 5 bases and 5 bases, in that order; junction bases with no gene match: 5. The CDR3 loop is CASSRLASETQYF. The CDR3 coding sequence is TGTGCCAGCAGTCGACTAGCATCGGAGACCCAGTACTTC.

In DNA, the CDR3 is TGTGCCACCATAATACAGAGCTATGGCTACACCTTC. This sequence encodes CATIIQSYGYTF. The chain employs TRBV28 and TRBJ1-2; no firm D call. The CDR3 is 12 amino acids. The V end lost 10 bases, the J end lost 4 bases, and 13 bases lay between the germline ends. Germline-derived CDR1 and CDR2 are MDHEN and SYDVKM.

This chain connects TRBV5-1 to TRBJ2-6; 7 bases line up with TRBD1. The CDR3 runs 17 residues. The J segment lost 0 bases and the V segment lost 4 bases, leaving 7 bases of the junction unmatched. Germline values: CDR1 SGHRS, CDR2 YFSETQ. The CDR3 DNA is TGCGCCAGCAGCCCAACAGGGGTCCCCTCTGGGGCCAACGTCCTGACTTTC. This codes for CASSPTGVPSGANVLTF.

The chain couples TRBV5-1 to TRBJ2-7, with a weak D call TRBD1 (6 bases). V lost 4 bases, J lost 4 bases, and 18 bases lay in between. The germline gives CDR1 SGHRS, CDR2 YFSETQ. The CDR3 has 15 amino acids. CDR3 nucleotides: TGCGCCAGCAGCCTATCGTGGGGGCGCGGGTACGAGCAGTACTTC. Translating it yields CASSLSWGRGYEQYF.

The rearrangement links TRBV25-1 to TRBJ2-5; TRBD1 aligns across 11 bases. With 4 bases clipped from V and 1 base from J, the junction kept 8 bases outside the gene matches. The CDR3 spans 17 residues. The germline gives CDR1 MGHDK, CDR2 SYGVNS. CDR3 sequence: CASSGLKDRGPQETQYF. CDR3 coding DNA: TGTGCCAGCAGTGGATTAAAGGACAGGGGGCCCCAAGAGACCCAGTACTTC.

The chain uses TRBV20-1 and TRBJ2-1; 11 bases match TRBD2. The CDR3 length is 17 residues. The trim removed 3 bases at V and 7 bases at J, leaving 14 bases unmatched. Germline V gene data show CDR1 as DFQATT and CDR2 as SNEGSKA (reference sequence). The CDR3 sequence is CSASPLPSGGRRNEQFF. DNA for the CDR3: TGCAGTGCTAGTCCCCTCCCTAGCGGGGGGCGACGGAATGAGCAGTTCTTC.

This chain connects TRBV3-1 (or the pseudogene TRBV3-2) to TRBJ1-1, with D maybe TRBD1 (5 bases). Per germline, CDR1 LGHDT and CDR2 YNNKEL (reference sequence). This CDR3 comprises 14 residues. Trimming cost V 1 base and J 4 bases, with 10 bases left between them. The CDR3 DNA sequence: TGTGCCAGCAGCCAAGCGGGGGGGGGCACTGAAGCTTTCTTT. This gives the protein CASSQAGGGTEAFF.

This clone has only a few counts. V is TRBV5-1 and J is TRBJ2-5, with D possibly matching TRBD1 (7 bases). The CDR3 sequence is 16 residues long. V lost 3 bases, J lost 1 base, and 16 bases lay in between. CDR1 is SGHRS and CDR2 is YFSETQ in the germline V gene. CDR3 sequence: CASSWNNQGGQETQYF. The DNA for the CDR3 is TGCGCCAGCAGCTGGAATAATCAGGGGGGCCAAGAGACCCAGTACTTC.

This chain joins TRBV5-1 and TRBJ1-2; 11 bases line up with TRBD1. The V and J ends lost 3 bases and 4 bases, in that order; junction bases with no gene match: 2. The germline V gene has CDR1 SGHRS and CDR2 YFSETQ. This CDR3 region has 14 residues. In DNA form, the CDR3 reads TGCGCCAGCAGCTGGACAGGGGGCACCTATGGCTACACCTTC. It codes for CASSWTGGTYGYTF.

The chain has TRBV4-2 and TRBJ2-2, with D maybe TRBD1 (6 bases). V was pared by 1 base and J by 3 bases, with 15 bases between. In germline, CDR1 is LGHNA, CDR2 YNFKEQ. This CDR3 is 17 amino acids long. The CDR3 sequence: CASSQGPRGEHTGELFF. As DNA, the CDR3 is TGTGCCAGCAGCCAAGGCCCCAGGGGAGAGCACACCGGGGAGCTGTTTTTT.

The V gene is TRBV7-8, the J gene TRBJ1-1, with D tentatively TRBD1 (6 bases). V was pared by 7 bases and J by 1 base, with 16 bases between. Germline-derived CDR1 and CDR2 are SGHVS and FQNEAQ. This CDR3 contains 15 residues. CDR3 sequence reads: CASTLGGAKNTEAFF. The CDR3 DNA sequence: TGTGCCAGCACCCTGGGGGGGGCGAAGAACACTGAAGCTTTCTTT.

The rearrangement joins TRBV19 to TRBJ1-1; TRBD1 agrees at 7 bases. The J segment lost 4 bases and the V segment lost 5 bases, leaving 7 bases of the junction unmatched. The CDR3 has 14 amino acids. Germline CDR1 is LNHDA and CDR2 is SQIVND (reference sequence). CDR3 coding DNA: TGTGCCAGTAGTGCGGACAGGCCTATCACTGAAGCTTTCTTT. Protein: CASSADRPITEAFF.

The chain uses TRBV9 and TRBJ1-1, with TRBD1 as a possible D gene (6 bases). There are 15 residues in the CDR3. Looked up from germline, CDR1 is SGDLS and CDR2 is YYNGEE. V was pared by 0 bases and J by 4 bases, with 13 bases between. This CDR3 reads CASSVDNRGGTEAFF. The CDR3 region has the DNA TGTGCCAGCAGCGTAGATAACCGAGGGGGCACTGAAGCTTTCTTT.

The V gene is TRBV29-1, the J gene TRBJ1-6; D might be TRBD1 (6 bases). Trimming left V 7 bases short and J 7 bases short, with 14 bases between. The germline V gene has CDR1 SQVTM and CDR2 ANQGSEA. The CDR3 has 13 amino acids. As DNA, the CDR3 is TGCAGCGCTGGGGACACCGACAATTCACCCCTCCACTTT. This translates into CSAGDTDNSPLHF.

The chain recombines TRBV30 with TRBJ2-2, with 8 bases that match TRBD2. V trimming: 3 bases; J trimming: 4 bases; junction bases outside the gene matches: 7. The CDR3 is 15 residues long. The germline gives CDR1 GTSNPN, CDR2 SVGIG (reference sequence). CDR3 coding DNA: TGTGCCTGGAGGGCCTGGGCGGGGGGCACCGGGGAGCTGTTTTTT. Encoded protein: CAWRAWAGGTGELFF.